Following are 6 T cell receptor beta chains from one sample sequenced in a study of identical twins. TCRdb itself ran the 5' RACE reads through MiXCR, one entry per CDR3 protein. The sample lists 600,000 to 850,000 distinct CDR3 sequences, approximately 18% occurring once. The same data also went into a second study, on T cells expressing NK-cell markers.

The sequenced sample was PBMCs. Every receptor here comes from a woman between 18 and 30 years old in good health.

This clonotype was observed a few times. The chain joins TRBV29-1 to TRBJ2-3, with no clear D. The CDR3 runs to 11 residues. V was shortened by 5 bases and J by 4 bases, with 7 bases between the two germline ends. Germline assignment: CDR1 SQVTM and CDR2 ANQGSEA. CDR3 nucleotide sequence: TGCAGCGTTTTCGGGCCAGATACGCAGTATTTT. It yields the protein CSVFGPDTQYF.

In its sample, this clonotype was seen a few times. The chain uses TRBV20-1 and TRBJ2-5, with D possibly TRBD2 on 6 matching bases. V was pared by 5 bases and J by 2 bases, with 21 bases between. Germline V gives CDR1 DFQATT, CDR2 SNEGSKA (reference sequence). CDR3 length equals 16 residues. CDR3 region: CSAPNQRDSTQETQYF. The DNA of the CDR3 is TGCAGTGCTCCGAACCAACGGGACTCTACACAAGAGACCCAGTACTTC.

The V gene is TRBV6-6, the J gene TRBJ1-2; TRBD1 aligns across 9 bases. The V and J ends lost 5 bases and 8 bases, in that order; junction bases with no gene match: 6. The CDR3 is 13 amino acids. The germline V gene has CDR1 MNHNY and CDR2 SVGAGI (reference sequence). CDR3 residues: CASSDGQGKGYTF. The CDR3 nucleotides are TGTGCCAGCAGTGACGGACAGGGGAAGGGCTACACCTTC.

This clonotype was counted only a few times. The chain couples TRBV20-1 to TRBJ2-3, with D perhaps matching TRBD2 (6 bases). Per germline, CDR1 DFQATT and CDR2 SNEGSKA (reference sequence). CDR3 length: 14 residues. V gave up 6 bases and J gave up 5 bases, with 18 bases separating them. The CDR3 coding sequence is TGCAGTGCGACGGCGGGACTCTTAGGAGATACGCAGTATTTT. Its protein is CSATAGLLGDTQYF.

There are a few counts of this clonotype. This chain uses TRBV20-1 with TRBJ2-5; 14 bases line up with TRBD2. Looked up from germline, CDR1 is DFQATT and CDR2 is SNEGSKA (reference sequence). This CDR3 is built from 17 residues. V gave up 1 base and J gave up 3 bases; unmatched junction bases: 7. DNA for the CDR3: TGCAGTGCTAGAGGGGTCGGGACTAGCGGGGGAAAAGAGACCCAGTACTTC. Amino acids: CSARGVGTSGGKETQYF.

The chain is built from TRBV7-3 and TRBJ1-6, with D uncertain. The CDR3 covers 14 residues. Trimming cost V 2 bases and J 5 bases, with 7 bases left between them. Germline V CDR1 and CDR2: SGHTA, FQGTGA. The CDR3 region is CASSLFGNNSPLHF. CDR3 coding DNA: TGTGCCAGCAGCTTATTTGGTAATAATTCACCCCTCCACTTT. The variable domain in full, with the rest retrieved from reference TRBV7-3 and TRBJ1-6, is GAGVSQTPSNKVTEKGKYVELRCDPISGHTALYWYRQSLGQGPEFLIYFQGTGAADDSGLPNDRFFAVRPEGSVSTLKIQRTERGDSAVYLCASSLFGNNSPLHFGNGTRLTVT.